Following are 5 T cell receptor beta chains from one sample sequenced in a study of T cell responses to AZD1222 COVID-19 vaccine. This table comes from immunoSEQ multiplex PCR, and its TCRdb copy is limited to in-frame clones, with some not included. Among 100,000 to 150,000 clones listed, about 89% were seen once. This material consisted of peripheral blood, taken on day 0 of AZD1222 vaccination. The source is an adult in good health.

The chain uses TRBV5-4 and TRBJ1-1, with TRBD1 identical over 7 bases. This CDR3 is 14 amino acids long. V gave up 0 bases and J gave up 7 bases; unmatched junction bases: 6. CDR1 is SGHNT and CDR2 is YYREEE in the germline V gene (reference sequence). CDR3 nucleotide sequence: TGTGCCAGCAGCTTGGTAGGGACAGAGTATGAAGCTTTCTTT. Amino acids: CASSLVGTEYEAFF.

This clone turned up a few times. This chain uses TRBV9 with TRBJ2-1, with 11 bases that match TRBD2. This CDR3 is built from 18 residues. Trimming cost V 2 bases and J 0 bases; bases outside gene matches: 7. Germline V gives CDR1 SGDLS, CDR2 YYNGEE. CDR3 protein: CASSVPGLADFSYNEQFF. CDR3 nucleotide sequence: TGTGCCAGCAGCGTCCCGGGACTAGCGGATTTCTCCTACAATGAGCAGTTCTTC.

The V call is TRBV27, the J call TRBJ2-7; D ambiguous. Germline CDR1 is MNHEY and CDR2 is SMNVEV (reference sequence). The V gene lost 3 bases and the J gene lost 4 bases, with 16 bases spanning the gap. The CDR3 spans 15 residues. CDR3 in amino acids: CASSFGPPEAYEQYF. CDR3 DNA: TGTGCCAGCAGTTTTGGGCCCCCGGAAGCGTACGAGCAGTACTTC.

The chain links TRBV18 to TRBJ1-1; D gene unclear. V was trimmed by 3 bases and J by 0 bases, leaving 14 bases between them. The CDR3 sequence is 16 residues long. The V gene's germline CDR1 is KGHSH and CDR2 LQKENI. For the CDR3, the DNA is TGTGCCAGCTCACCGGAGGCATTTGCCCTGAACACTGAAGCTTTCTTT. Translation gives CASSPEAFALNTEAFF.

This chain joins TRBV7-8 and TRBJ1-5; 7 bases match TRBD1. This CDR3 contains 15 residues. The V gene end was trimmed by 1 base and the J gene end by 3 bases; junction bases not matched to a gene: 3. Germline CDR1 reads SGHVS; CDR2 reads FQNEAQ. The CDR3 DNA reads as TGTGCCAGCAGCTTAGTTGGGACAGTCAATCAGCCCCAGCATTTT. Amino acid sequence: CASSLVGTVNQPQHF.